This TCR beta chain appears in the sequencing data of a study of blood T cell repertoires in COVID-19. The CDR3 consists of 17 residues. Germline V gene lookup returns CDR1 SGHTA and CDR2 FQGNSA. With 1 base clipped from V and 8 bases from J, the junction kept 11 bases outside the gene matches. This table comes from immunoSEQ multiplex PCR, and its TCRdb copy is limited to in-frame clones, with some not included. The table records roughly 200,000 clones, 85% to 90% of them present only once. The V gene is TRBV7-2, the J gene TRBJ2-2, with 9 bases aligning to TRBD2. The source material was PBMCs or T cells enriched from blood (not recorded which). The clonotype comes from a woman in her forties with acute COVID-19. CDR3 in amino acids: CASSLDRGGAEKGELFF. The CDR3 DNA reads as TGTGCCAGCAGCTTAGATCGCGGGGGGGCTGAGAAAGGGGAGCTGTTTTTT.